The rows below give T cell receptor beta chains drawn from one sample of a study of shared clonotypes between healthy human individuals. Only in-frame clones appear in the TCRdb table, and some are missing; sequencing was by immunoSEQ multiplex PCR. Here the sample spans more than 400,000 clones, roughly 80% being singletons. Sequenced: PBMCs. These receptors were collected from a woman between 40 and 55 years old in good health. Some clones in this sample may be carry-over from other donors' samples. Both conserved end residues are part of each CDR3. Fields, in order: clone size, D gene, J gene, V gene, CDR3 DNA, CDR3 protein. D genes are given only for firm matches. Clone size appears in some rows only: once, few, many, or a class for an expanded clone.

clone size: once
D gene: -
J gene: TRBJ2-2
V gene: TRBV30
CDR3 DNA: TGTGCCTGGAGTGTAGGGCTGAACACCGGGGAGCTGTTTTTT
CDR3 protein: CAWSVGLNTGELFF

clone size: -
D gene: -
J gene: TRBJ2-3
V gene: TRBV5-1
CDR3 DNA: TGCGCCAGCAGCTTGGGGGCAGCAACTAGCACAGATACGCAGTATTTT
CDR3 protein: CASSLGAATSTDTQYF

clone size: -
D gene: TRBD1
J gene: TRBJ2-2
V gene: TRBV5-1
CDR3 DNA: TGCGCCAGCAGCTTGGTTCGACAGGGCCCCACCGGGGAGCTGTTTTTT
CDR3 protein: CASSLVRQGPTGELFF

clone size: once
D gene: TRBD1
J gene: TRBJ2-3
V gene: TRBV5-1
CDR3 DNA: TGCGCCAGCAGCCCGGGACAGGATACGCAGTATTTT
CDR3 protein: CASSPGQDTQYF

clone size: -
D gene: TRBD1
J gene: TRBJ1-1
V gene: TRBV9
CDR3 DNA: TGTGCCAGCAGCGAGTGGACAGGGAGAAACACTGAAGCTTTCTTT
CDR3 protein: CASSEWTGRNTEAFF

clone size: -
D gene: TRBD1
J gene: TRBJ2-5
V gene: TRBV7-3
CDR3 DNA: TGTGCCAGCAGCTCGGGACAGGGGGAGACCCAGTACTTC
CDR3 protein: CASSSGQGETQYF

clone size: -
D gene: -
J gene: TRBJ2-7
V gene: TRBV7-3
CDR3 DNA: TGTGCCAGCAGCGTAAGACAGGGACCTTCTAGCGGACCTTACGAGCAGTACTTC
CDR3 protein: CASSVRQGPSSGPYEQYF

clone size: few
D gene: -
J gene: TRBJ1-2
V gene: TRBV6-5
CDR3 DNA: TGTGCCAGCAGTGTTGACAGGCTGGGCTACACCTTC
CDR3 protein: CASSVDRLGYTF

clone size: -
D gene: -
J gene: TRBJ1-5
V gene: TRBV28
CDR3 DNA: TGTGCCAGCAGTCTCATCACAAGGGGTCAGCCCCAGCATTTT
CDR3 protein: CASSLITRGQPQHF

clone size: -
D gene: -
J gene: TRBJ2-6
V gene: TRBV11-1
CDR3 DNA: TGTGCCAGCAGCTCCAACATCCGCTCTGGGGCCAACGTCCTGACTTTC
CDR3 protein: CASSSNIRSGANVLTF

clone size: many
D gene: -
J gene: TRBJ2-7
V gene: TRBV27
CDR3 DNA: TGTGCCAGCATCCGATACCTTGGGTTCCACGGCGAGCAGTACTTC
CDR3 protein: CASIRYLGFHGEQYF

clone size: -
D gene: -
J gene: TRBJ2-7
V gene: TRBV18
CDR3 DNA: TGTGCCAGCTCAACCTCTGCCGCGAGCTCCTACGAGCAGTACTTC
CDR3 protein: CASSTSAASSYEQYF

clone size: once
D gene: TRBD2
J gene: TRBJ2-1
V gene: TRBV10-1
CDR3 DNA: TGCGCCAGCAGGATACTAGCGGGAGGGCCCTCGAAGTGGGACAATGAGCAGTTCTTC
CDR3 protein: CASRILAGGPSKWDNEQFF

clone size: -
D gene: -
J gene: TRBJ2-2
V gene: TRBV4-3
CDR3 DNA: TGCGCCAGCAGCCAACAGCCCCCCAGTGGCGGGGAGCTGTTTTTT
CDR3 protein: CASSQQPPSGGELFF

clone size: -
D gene: -
J gene: TRBJ2-2
V gene: TRBV7-9
CDR3 DNA: TGTGCCAGCACCCCCGACACCGGGGAGCTGTTTTTT
CDR3 protein: CASTPDTGELFF

clone size: few
D gene: -
J gene: TRBJ2-7
V gene: TRBV20-1
CDR3 DNA: TGCAGTGCTTGGGGGGGGCGCGAGCAGTACTTC
CDR3 protein: CSAWGGREQYF

clone size: -
D gene: TRBD1
J gene: TRBJ1-4
V gene: TRBV28
CDR3 DNA: TGTGCCAGCAGTTCGACTACCGGGACAGGGAATGAAAAACTGTTTTTT
CDR3 protein: CASSSTTGTGNEKLFF

clone size: -
D gene: -
J gene: TRBJ1-2
V gene: TRBV5-1
CDR3 DNA: TGCGCCAGCAGCTTGGCCTTGGAGACTAACTATGGCTACACCTTC
CDR3 protein: CASSLALETNYGYTF

clone size: -
D gene: -
J gene: TRBJ2-6
V gene: TRBV27
CDR3 DNA: TGTGCCAGCAGACTCACAGGGGCCAACGTCCTGACTTTC
CDR3 protein: CASRLTGANVLTF